This is a list of T cell receptor beta chains from one sample in a study of blood T cell repertoires in COVID-19. Sequencing used immunoSEQ multiplex PCR; TCRdb keeps in-frame clones, though not all of them. This table has about 170,000 clones, roughly 85% appearing once. Sequenced sample: PBMCs or T cells enriched from blood (not recorded which). The origin of the receptors is a woman aged 50 to 60 who had recovered from COVID-19. The CDR3 runs from the conserved cysteine through the conserved F or W.

v_call: TRBV19
j_call: TRBJ1-1
cdr3_length: 15
cdr3_aa: CASSISRSWNTEAFF

v_call: TRBV5-1
j_call: TRBJ1-4
cdr3_length: 15
cdr3_aa: CASSLVGQGGEKLFF

v_call: TRBV5-1
j_call: TRBJ2-3
cdr3_length: 18
cdr3_aa: CASSLGLAGGPSTDTQYF

v_call: TRBV24-1
j_call: TRBJ1-2
cdr3_length: 13
cdr3_aa: CATSDAGVYGYTF

v_call: TRBV11-2
j_call: TRBJ2-5
cdr3_length: 14
cdr3_aa: CASSLVGGEETQYF

v_call: TRBV6-2/TRBV6-3
j_call: TRBJ2-5
cdr3_length: 17
cdr3_aa: CASSLGSRDRYQETQYF

v_call: TRBV11-2
j_call: TRBJ1-1
cdr3_length: 13
cdr3_aa: CASSLDRDTEAFF

v_call: TRBV5-1
j_call: TRBJ1-2
cdr3_length: 14
cdr3_aa: CASSPGTGGYGYTF

v_call: TRBV11-3
j_call: TRBJ1-1
cdr3_length: 14
cdr3_aa: CASSLDSGDTEAFF

v_call: TRBV6-2/TRBV6-3
j_call: TRBJ2-1
cdr3_length: 17
cdr3_aa: CASSKGTSGSVRYEQFF

v_call: TRBV7-2
j_call: TRBJ2-1
cdr3_length: 14
cdr3_aa: CASSLDPSGYEQFF

v_call: TRBV10-3
j_call: TRBJ1-1
cdr3_length: 13
cdr3_aa: CAIRTGGYTEAFF

v_call: TRBV7-9
j_call: TRBJ2-1
cdr3_length: 14
cdr3_aa: CASSLGTGVIEQFF

v_call: TRBV25-1
j_call: TRBJ1-3
cdr3_length: 14
cdr3_aa: CASSGQGGGNTIYF

v_call: TRBV7-3
j_call: TRBJ2-5
cdr3_length: 17
cdr3_aa: CASSRNAGTGSQETQYF

v_call: TRBV20-1
j_call: TRBJ1-2
cdr3_length: 12
cdr3_aa: CSASWTGRGYTF

v_call: TRBV19
j_call: TRBJ1-4
cdr3_length: 13
cdr3_aa: CATKDRGLAGLFF

v_call: TRBV6-5
j_call: TRBJ1-2
cdr3_length: 15
cdr3_aa: CASSPWDRGRSGYTF

v_call: TRBV27
j_call: TRBJ2-3
cdr3_length: 17
cdr3_aa: CASSPLGASGVTDTQYF

v_call: TRBV6-5
j_call: TRBJ2-1
cdr3_length: 15
cdr3_aa: CASRAGTSGNNEQFF

v_call: TRBV7-7
j_call: TRBJ1-5
cdr3_length: 13
cdr3_aa: CASSAGVYQPQHF

v_call: TRBV5-1
j_call: TRBJ2-4
cdr3_length: 15
cdr3_aa: CASSLGTGGVDIQYF

v_call: TRBV6-2/TRBV6-3
j_call: TRBJ2-3
cdr3_length: 16
cdr3_aa: CASSSLLAKRTDTQYF

v_call: TRBV2
j_call: TRBJ1-2
cdr3_length: 13
cdr3_aa: CASRDIESYGYTF

v_call: TRBV7-8
j_call: TRBJ2-1
cdr3_length: 17
cdr3_aa: CASSREGGGAYYNEQFF

v_call: TRBV5-4
j_call: TRBJ2-5
cdr3_length: 16
cdr3_aa: CASTLRVGAGEETQYF

v_call: TRBV19
j_call: TRBJ2-2
cdr3_length: 13
cdr3_aa: CASRGQGPGELFF

v_call: TRBV27
j_call: TRBJ1-3
cdr3_length: 13
cdr3_aa: CASRGGSGNTIYF

v_call: TRBV7-9
j_call: TRBJ2-2
cdr3_length: 15
cdr3_aa: CASSFERGGTGELFF

v_call: TRBV2
j_call: TRBJ1-1
cdr3_length: 12
cdr3_aa: CASFRINTEAFF

v_call: TRBV6-4
j_call: TRBJ2-2
cdr3_length: 16
cdr3_aa: CASSERTSGSAGELFF

v_call: TRBV9
j_call: TRBJ2-1
cdr3_length: 17
cdr3_aa: CASSVKARPSSYNEQFF

v_call: TRBV28
j_call: TRBJ1-1
cdr3_length: 15
cdr3_aa: CASSTSMDRGLEAFF